This T cell receptor beta chain was recorded in a study of T-cell memory formation after mild COVID-19. The V and J ends lost 5 bases and 1 base respectively, with 14 bases between them. CDR3 length: 15 residues. This clonotype was recorded at least ten times. What it binds is unknown. General study findings and limits: Clones contracting across day 15 to 85 had a balanced CD4/CD8 profile; later expanding clones leaned CD4+. Shrinking CD4+ clones were chiefly CM and EM; CD8+ ones were chiefly EMRA. Detection of some responders pre-infection suggested pre-existing cross-reactive memory T cells participated.

The authors produced TCR alpha and TCR beta cDNA libraries with sample barcodes and UMIs by 5'RACE using constant-segment primers. TCRdb called the 5' RACE reads again in MiXCR, with one record for every CDR3 protein. The repertoire holds about 170,000 distinct CDR3 sequences, with over 10% as singletons. The gene calls are TRBV12-3 or TRBV12-4 and TRBJ1-1, with D possibly TRBD1 on 6 matching bases. Sequencing was performed on PBMCs or a T cell subset sorted from them (not recorded which). This receptor was taken from a man between 18 and 29 years old who had mild COVID-19 (a few samples of this study predate the infection). Cell type and time point are not known. Here the CDR3 reads CASSPLGGRNTEAFF. CDR3 DNA: TGTGCCAGCAGTCCTCTGGGGGGCAGGAACACTGAAGCTTTCTTT.